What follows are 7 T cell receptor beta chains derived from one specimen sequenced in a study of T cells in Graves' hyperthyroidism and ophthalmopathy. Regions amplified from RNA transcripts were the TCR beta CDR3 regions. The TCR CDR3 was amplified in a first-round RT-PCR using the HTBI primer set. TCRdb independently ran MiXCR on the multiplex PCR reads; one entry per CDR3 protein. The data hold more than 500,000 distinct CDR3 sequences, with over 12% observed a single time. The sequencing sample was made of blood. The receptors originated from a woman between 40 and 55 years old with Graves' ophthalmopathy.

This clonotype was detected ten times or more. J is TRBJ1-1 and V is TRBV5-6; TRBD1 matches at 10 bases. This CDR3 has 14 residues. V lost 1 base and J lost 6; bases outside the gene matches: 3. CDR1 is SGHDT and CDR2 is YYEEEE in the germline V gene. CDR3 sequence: CASSLRQGASEAFF. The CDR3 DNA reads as TGTGCCAGCAGCTTGCGACAGGGGGCGTCTGAAGCTTTCTTT. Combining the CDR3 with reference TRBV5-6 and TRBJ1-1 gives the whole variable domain DAGVTQSPTHLIKTRGQQVTLRCSPKSGHDTVSWYQQALGQGPQFIFQYYEEEERQRGNFPDRFSGHQFPNYSSELNVNALLLGDSALYLCASSLRQGASEAFFGQGTRLTVV.

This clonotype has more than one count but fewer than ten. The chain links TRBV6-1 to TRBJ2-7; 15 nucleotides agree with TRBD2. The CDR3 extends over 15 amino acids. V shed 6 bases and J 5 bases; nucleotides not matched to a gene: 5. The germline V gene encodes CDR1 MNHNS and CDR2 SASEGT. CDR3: CASRGLAGGPDEQYF. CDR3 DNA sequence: TGTGCCAGCAGAGGACTAGCGGGAGGGCCAGACGAGCAGTACTTC.

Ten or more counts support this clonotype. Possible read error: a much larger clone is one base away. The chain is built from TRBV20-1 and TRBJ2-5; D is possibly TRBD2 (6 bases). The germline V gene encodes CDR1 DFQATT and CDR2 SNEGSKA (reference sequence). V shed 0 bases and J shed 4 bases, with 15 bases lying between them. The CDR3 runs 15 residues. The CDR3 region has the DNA TGCAGTGCTAGAGATGGGGATAGCGGACTAGAGACCCAGTACTTC. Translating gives CSARDGDSGLETQYF.

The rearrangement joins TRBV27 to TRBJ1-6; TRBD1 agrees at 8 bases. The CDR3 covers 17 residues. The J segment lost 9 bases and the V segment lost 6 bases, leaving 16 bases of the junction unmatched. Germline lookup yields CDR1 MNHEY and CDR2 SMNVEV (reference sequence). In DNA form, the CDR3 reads TGTGCCAGCAGCTATACTGCCCGGACAGGGCTTTTTTCACCCCTCCACTTT. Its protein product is CASSYTARTGLFSPLHF.

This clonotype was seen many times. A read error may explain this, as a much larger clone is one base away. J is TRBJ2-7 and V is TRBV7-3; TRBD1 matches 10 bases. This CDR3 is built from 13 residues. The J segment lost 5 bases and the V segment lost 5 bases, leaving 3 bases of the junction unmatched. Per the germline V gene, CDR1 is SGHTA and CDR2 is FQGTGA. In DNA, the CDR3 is TGTGCCAGCAGCCGCGGGACAGGGGACGAGCAGTACTTC. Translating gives CASSRGTGDEQYF.

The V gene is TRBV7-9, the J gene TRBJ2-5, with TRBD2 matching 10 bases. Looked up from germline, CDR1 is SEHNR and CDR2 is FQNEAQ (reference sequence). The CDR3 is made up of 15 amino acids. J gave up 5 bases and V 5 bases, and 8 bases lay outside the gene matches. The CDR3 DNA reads TGTGCCAGCAGCAAACGGGGAGCGGGGGGGGAGACCCAGTACTTC. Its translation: CASSKRGAGGETQYF.

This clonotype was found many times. The CDR3 DNA reads as TGTGCCAGCAGTTTCCCTCTCGCGGGATTCAACACCGGGGAGCTGTTTTTT. It specifies CASSFPLAGFNTGELFF. The chain combines TRBV12-3 or TRBV12-4 with TRBJ2-2; D possibly corresponds to TRBD2 (6 bases). V shed 3 bases and J shed 2 bases, with 16 bases lying between them. This CDR3 contains 17 residues.